The TCR beta chain under discussion was sequenced for a study of blood T cell repertoires in COVID-19. Study summary: Samples taken during acute and convalescent COVID-19 were collected in the United States, Italy and Spain. Sources were T cells, B-cell-depleted T cells, or PBMCs; the material itself was cDNA or gDNA.

V gave up 5 bases and J gave up 4 bases; unmatched junction bases: 12. Looked up from germline, CDR1 is MDHEN and CDR2 is SYDVKM. This CDR3 is built from 19 residues. In the authors' methods: Reference gene primer amplification yielded estimated nucleated cell counts. The method was immunoSEQ multiplex PCR; TCRdb's version includes in-frame clones alone and lacks a portion of them. D and trimming come from the DNA, and the V and J calls and clone size come from that table. The sample contains about 220,000 clones, around 81% of which appear only once. Material for sequencing was peripheral blood. The chain employs TRBV28 and TRBJ2-3; TRBD2 matches 16 bases. This TCR was sampled from a woman in her twenties or thirties who had recovered from COVID-19. DNA of the CDR3: TGTGCCAGCAGTACGAATCCGGGACTAGCGGGAGGGCCCGCAGATACGCAGTATTTT. Encoded protein: CASSTNPGLAGGPADTQYF.